These T cell receptor beta chains were read from a single sample in a study of T cell responses to AZD1222 COVID-19 vaccine. Here immunoSEQ multiplex PCR was the method, and the copy in TCRdb shows in-frame clones only, minus some. The sample consists of around 120,000 clones, roughly 90% of them appearing once. The specimen comprised peripheral blood, sampled on day 0 of AZD1222 vaccination. Source of these receptors: an adult in good health. The CDR3 runs from the conserved cysteine through the conserved F or W. The D gene is left open where the match is weak. Clone sizes are given selectively: once, few, many, or a class where the clone is expanded.

d_call: NA; v_call: TRBV12-5; j_call: TRBJ2-5; clone_size: NA; cdr3_aa: CASGPGTNIVETQYF; cdr3_nt: TGTGCTAGTGGTCCTGGAACCAATATCGTGGAGACCCAGTACTTC
d_call: NA; v_call: TRBV2; j_call: TRBJ1-5; clone_size: NA; cdr3_aa: CASSGAGNNQPQHF; cdr3_nt: TGTGCCAGCAGTGGTGCCGGGAACAATCAGCCCCAGCATTTT
d_call: TRBD2; v_call: TRBV7-2; j_call: TRBJ2-5; clone_size: once; cdr3_aa: CASSFGGTSGAGQETQYF; cdr3_nt: TGTGCCAGCAGTTTTGGAGGGACTAGCGGGGCGGGGCAAGAGACCCAGTACTTC
d_call: NA; v_call: TRBV18; j_call: TRBJ1-2; clone_size: once; cdr3_aa: CASSPQKDYGYTF; cdr3_nt: TGTGCCAGCTCCCCCCAAAAGGACTATGGCTACACCTTC
d_call: TRBD1; v_call: TRBV2; j_call: TRBJ1-1; clone_size: NA; cdr3_aa: CASRGDREAFF; cdr3_nt: TGTGCCAGCAGGGGAGACAGGGAGGCTTTCTTT
d_call: TRBD1; v_call: TRBV19; j_call: TRBJ1-2; clone_size: NA; cdr3_aa: CASSQGQPNYGYTF; cdr3_nt: TGTGCCAGTAGCCAGGGACAGCCTAACTATGGCTACACCTTC
d_call: TRBD1; v_call: TRBV29-1; j_call: TRBJ1-1; clone_size: few; cdr3_aa: CSVYRGRAFF; cdr3_nt: TGCAGCGTTTACAGGGGGCGAGCTTTCTTT
d_call: NA; v_call: TRBV30; j_call: TRBJ1-5; clone_size: once; cdr3_aa: CAWGRGAGQPQHF; cdr3_nt: TGTGCCTGGGGGCGGGGGGCTGGGCAGCCCCAGCATTTT
d_call: NA; v_call: TRBV7-9; j_call: TRBJ1-3; clone_size: NA; cdr3_aa: CASSLRVDMKAGNTIYF; cdr3_nt: TGTGCCAGCAGCTTACGGGTGGACATGAAGGCTGGAAACACCATATATTTT
d_call: NA; v_call: TRBV30; j_call: TRBJ2-7; clone_size: NA; cdr3_aa: CAWATGIYEQYF; cdr3_nt: TGTGCCTGGGCCACAGGAATCTACGAGCAGTACTTC